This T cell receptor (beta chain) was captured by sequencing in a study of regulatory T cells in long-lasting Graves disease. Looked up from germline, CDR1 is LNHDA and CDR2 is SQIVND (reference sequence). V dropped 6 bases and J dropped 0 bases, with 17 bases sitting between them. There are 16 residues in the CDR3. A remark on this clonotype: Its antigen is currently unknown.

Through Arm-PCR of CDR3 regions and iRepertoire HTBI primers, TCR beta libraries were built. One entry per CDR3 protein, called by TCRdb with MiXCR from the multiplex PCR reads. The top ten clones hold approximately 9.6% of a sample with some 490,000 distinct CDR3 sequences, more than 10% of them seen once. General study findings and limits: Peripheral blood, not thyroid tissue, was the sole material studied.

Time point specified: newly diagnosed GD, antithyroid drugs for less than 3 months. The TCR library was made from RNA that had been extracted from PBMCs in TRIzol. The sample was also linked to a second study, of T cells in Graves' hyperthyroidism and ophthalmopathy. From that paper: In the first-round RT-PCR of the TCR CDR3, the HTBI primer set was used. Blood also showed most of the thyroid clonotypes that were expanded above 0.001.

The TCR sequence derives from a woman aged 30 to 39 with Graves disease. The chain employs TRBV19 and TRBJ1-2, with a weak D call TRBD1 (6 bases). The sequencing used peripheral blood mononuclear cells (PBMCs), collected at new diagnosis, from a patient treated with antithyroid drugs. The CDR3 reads CASSRRQAAANYGYTF. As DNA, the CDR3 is TGTGCCAGTAGCCGGAGACAGGCCGCTGCTAACTATGGCTACACCTTC.